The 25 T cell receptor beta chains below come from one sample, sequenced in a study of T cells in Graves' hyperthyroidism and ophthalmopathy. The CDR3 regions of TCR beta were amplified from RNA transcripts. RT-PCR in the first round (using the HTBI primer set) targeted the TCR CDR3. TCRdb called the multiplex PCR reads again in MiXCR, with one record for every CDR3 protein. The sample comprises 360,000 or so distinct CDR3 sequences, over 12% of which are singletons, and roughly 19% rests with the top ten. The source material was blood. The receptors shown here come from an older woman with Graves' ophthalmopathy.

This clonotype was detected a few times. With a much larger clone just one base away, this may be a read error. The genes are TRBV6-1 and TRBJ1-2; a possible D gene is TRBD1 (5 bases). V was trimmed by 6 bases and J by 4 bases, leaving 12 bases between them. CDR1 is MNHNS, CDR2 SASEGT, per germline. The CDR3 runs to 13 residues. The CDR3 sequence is CASSQTVAYGYTF. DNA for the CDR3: TGTGCCAGCAGCCAGACAGTGGCCTATGGCTACACCTTC.

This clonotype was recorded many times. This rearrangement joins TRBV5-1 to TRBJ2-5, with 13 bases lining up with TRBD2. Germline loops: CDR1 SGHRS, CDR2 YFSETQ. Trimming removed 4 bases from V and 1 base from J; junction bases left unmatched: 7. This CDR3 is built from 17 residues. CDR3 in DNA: TGCGCCAGCAGCATGGGACTAGCGGGGTGGGGCCAAGAGACCCAGTACTTC. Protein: CASSMGLAGWGQETQYF.

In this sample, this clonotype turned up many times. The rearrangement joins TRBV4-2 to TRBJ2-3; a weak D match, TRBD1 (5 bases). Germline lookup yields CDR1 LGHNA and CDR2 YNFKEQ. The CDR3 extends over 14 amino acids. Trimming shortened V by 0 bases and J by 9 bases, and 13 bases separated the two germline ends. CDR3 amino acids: CASSQDGQGRTQYF. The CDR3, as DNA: TGTGCCAGCAGCCAAGACGGGCAGGGAAGGACGCAGTATTTT.

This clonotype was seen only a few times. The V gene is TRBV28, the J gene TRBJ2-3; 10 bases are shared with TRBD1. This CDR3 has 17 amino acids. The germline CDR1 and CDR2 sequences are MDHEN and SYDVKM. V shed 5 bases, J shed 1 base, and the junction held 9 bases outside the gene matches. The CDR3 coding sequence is TGTGCCAGCAGTGGGATGGGACAGGGGCTCCGCACAGATACGCAGTATTTT. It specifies CASSGMGQGLRTDTQYF.

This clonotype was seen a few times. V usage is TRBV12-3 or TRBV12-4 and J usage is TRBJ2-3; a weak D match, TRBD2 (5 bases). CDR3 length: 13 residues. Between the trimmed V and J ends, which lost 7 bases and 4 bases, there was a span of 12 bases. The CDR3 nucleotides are TGTGCCAGCACCGAGGGCGACCCAGATACGCAGTATTTT. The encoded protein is CASTEGDPDTQYF.

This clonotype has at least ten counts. The CDR3 bases are TGTGCCAGCGCCCAACTCCTCGGGGTGTTGGAGACCCAGTACTTC. Amino acids: CASAQLLGVLETQYF. V gene TRBV7-9 combines with J gene TRBJ2-5; D is perhaps TRBD2 (5 bases). The CDR3 runs 15 residues. CDR1 and CDR2 from the germline V gene are SEHNR and FQNEAQ (reference sequence). With 8 bases removed from V and 5 bases from J, the gap between germline ends came to 21 bases.

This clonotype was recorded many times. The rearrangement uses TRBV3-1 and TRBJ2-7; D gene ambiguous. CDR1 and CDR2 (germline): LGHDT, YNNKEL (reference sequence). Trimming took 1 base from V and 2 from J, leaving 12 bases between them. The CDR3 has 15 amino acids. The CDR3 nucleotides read TGTGCCAGCAGCCAAGTCGGCGCGGAAGCCTACGAGCAGTACTTC. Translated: CASSQVGAEAYEQYF.

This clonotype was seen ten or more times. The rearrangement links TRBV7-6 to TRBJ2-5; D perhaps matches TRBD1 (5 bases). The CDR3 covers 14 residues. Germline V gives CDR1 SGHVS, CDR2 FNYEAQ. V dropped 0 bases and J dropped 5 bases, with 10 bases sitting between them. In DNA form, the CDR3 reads TGTGCCAGCAGCTTAGCAGGGGAACGGGAGACCCAGTACTTC. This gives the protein CASSLAGERETQYF. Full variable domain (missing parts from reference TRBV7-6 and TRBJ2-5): GAGVSQSPRYKVTKRGQDVALRCDPISGHVSLYWYRQALGQGPEFLTYFNYEAQQDKSGLPNDRFSAERPEGSISTLTIQRTEQRDSAMYRCASSLAGERETQYFGPGTRLLVL.

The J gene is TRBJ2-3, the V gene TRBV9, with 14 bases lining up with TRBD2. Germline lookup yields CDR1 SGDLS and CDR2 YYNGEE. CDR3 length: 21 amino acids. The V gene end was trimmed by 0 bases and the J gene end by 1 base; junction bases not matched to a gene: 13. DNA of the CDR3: TGTGCCAGCAGCGTAGATGGGACTAGCGGGAGCCCACGGAGGGGCACAGATACGCAGTATTTT. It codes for CASSVDGTSGSPRRGTDTQYF.

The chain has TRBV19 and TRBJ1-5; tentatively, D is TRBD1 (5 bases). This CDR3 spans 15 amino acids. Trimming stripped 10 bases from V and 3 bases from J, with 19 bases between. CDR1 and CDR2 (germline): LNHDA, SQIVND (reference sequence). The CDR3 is CATTREGRTNQPQHF. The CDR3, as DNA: TGTGCCACCACTAGAGAGGGGCGGACCAATCAGCCCCAGCATTTT.

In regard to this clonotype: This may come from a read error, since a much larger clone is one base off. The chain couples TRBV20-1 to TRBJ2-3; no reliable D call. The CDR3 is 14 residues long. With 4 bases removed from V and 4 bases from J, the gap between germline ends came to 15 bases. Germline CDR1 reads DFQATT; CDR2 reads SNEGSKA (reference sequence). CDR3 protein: CSATTVSPADTQYF. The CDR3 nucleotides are TGCAGTGCTACAACCGTGAGTCCGGCAGATACGCAGTATTTT.

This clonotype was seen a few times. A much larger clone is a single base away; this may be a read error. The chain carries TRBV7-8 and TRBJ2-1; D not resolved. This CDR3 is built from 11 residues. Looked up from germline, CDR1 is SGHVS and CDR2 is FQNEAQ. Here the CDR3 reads CAGSFGPEQFF. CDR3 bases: TGTGCCGGCAGCTTTGGTCCTGAGCAGTTCTTC.

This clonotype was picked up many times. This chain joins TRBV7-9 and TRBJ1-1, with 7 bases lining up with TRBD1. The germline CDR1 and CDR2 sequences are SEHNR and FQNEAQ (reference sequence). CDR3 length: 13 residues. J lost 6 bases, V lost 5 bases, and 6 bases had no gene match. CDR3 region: CASSHNRGAEAFF. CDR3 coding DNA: TGTGCCAGCAGCCATAACAGGGGAGCTGAAGCTTTCTTT.

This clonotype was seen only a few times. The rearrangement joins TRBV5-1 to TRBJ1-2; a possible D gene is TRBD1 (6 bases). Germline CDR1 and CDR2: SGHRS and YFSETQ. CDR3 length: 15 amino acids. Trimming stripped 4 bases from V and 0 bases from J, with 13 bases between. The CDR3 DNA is TGCGCCAGCAGCCCACGGCAGGGGTCTAACTATGGCTACACCTTC. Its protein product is CASSPRQGSNYGYTF.

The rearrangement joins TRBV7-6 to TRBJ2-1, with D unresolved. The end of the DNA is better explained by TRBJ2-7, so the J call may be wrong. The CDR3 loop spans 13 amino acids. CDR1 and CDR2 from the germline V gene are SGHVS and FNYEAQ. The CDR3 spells CASSLDGYNEQYF. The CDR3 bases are TGTGCCAGCAGCTTAGATGGATACAATGAGCAGTACTTC.

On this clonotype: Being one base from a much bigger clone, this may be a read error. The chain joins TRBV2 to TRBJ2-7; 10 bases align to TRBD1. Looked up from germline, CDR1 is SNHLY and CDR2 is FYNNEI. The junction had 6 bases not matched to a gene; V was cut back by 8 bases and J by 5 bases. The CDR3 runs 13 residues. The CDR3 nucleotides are TGTGCCAGCTGTGGACAGGGGGTCGACGAGCAGTACTTC. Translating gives CASCGQGVDEQYF.

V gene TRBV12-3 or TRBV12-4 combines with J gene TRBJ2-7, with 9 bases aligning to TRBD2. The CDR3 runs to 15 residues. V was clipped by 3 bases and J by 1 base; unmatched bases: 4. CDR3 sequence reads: CASSFWTSESYEQYF. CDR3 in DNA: TGTGCCAGCAGTTTCTGGACTAGCGAGTCCTACGAGCAGTACTTC.

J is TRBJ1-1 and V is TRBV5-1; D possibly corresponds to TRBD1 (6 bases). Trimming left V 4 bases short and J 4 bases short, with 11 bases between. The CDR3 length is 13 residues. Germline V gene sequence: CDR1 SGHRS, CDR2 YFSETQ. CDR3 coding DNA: TGCGCCAGCAGCCGACAGGACGGCACTGAAGCTTTCTTT. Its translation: CASSRQDGTEAFF.

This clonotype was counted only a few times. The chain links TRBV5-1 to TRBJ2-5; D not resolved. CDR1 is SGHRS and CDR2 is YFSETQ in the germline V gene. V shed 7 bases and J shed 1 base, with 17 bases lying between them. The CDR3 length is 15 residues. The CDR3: CASSPGGRPQETQYF. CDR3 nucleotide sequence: TGCGCCAGCTCACCCGGCGGCCGTCCCCAAGAGACCCAGTACTTC.

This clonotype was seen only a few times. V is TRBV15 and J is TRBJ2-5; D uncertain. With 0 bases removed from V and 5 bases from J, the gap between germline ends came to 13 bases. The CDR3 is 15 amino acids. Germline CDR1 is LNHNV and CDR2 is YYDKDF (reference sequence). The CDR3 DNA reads TGTGCCACCAGCAGAGATAGTAGTAGGCTTGAGACCCAGTACTTC. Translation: CATSRDSSRLETQYF.

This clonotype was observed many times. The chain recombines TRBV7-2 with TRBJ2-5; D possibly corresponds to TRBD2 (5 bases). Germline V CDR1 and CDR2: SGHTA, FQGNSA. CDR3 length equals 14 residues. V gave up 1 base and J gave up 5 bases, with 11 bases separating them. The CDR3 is CASSLVLGLETQYF. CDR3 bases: TGTGCCAGCAGCTTAGTACTAGGATTGGAGACCCAGTACTTC.

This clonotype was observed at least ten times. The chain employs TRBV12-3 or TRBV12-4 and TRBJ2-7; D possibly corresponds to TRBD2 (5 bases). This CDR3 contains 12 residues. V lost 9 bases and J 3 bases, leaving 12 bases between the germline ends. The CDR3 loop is CASPGRGYEQYF. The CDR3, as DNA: TGTGCCAGTCCGGGGAGAGGCTACGAGCAGTACTTC.

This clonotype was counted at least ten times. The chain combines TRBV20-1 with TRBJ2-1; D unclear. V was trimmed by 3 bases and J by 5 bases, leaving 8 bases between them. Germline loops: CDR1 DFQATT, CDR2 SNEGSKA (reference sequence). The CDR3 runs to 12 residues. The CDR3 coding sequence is TGCAGTGCTAGTATCAGGAACAATGAGCAGTTCTTC. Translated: CSASIRNNEQFF.

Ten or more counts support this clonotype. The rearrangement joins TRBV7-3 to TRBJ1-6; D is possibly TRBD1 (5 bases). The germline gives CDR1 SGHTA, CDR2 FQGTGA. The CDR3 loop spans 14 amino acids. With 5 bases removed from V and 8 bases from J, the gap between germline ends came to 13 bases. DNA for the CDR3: TGTGCCAGCAGCCAAACGGGGGGGGATTCACCCCTCCACTTT. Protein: CASSQTGGDSPLHF. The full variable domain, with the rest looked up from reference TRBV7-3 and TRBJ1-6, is GAGVSQTPSNKVTEKGKYVELRCDPISGHTALYWYRQSLGQGPEFLIYFQGTGAADDSGLPNDRFFAVRPEGSVSTLKIQRTERGDSAVYLCASSQTGGDSPLHFGNGTRLTVT.

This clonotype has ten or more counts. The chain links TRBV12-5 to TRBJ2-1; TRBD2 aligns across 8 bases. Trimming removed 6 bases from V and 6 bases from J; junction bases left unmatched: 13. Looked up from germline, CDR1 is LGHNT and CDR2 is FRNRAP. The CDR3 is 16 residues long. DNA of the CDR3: TGTGCTAGTGGCTTCGGGGTATGGACTAGCTCCAATGAGCAGTTCTTC. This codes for CASGFGVWTSSNEQFF.